The 25 T cell receptor beta chains below come from one sample, sequenced in a study of OX40 agonist ivuxolimab in advanced cancers. The table came from immunoSEQ multiplex PCR; TCRdb's copy has only in-frame clones and leaves some out. The data show around 22,000 clones, about 83% seen once. The specimen was CD4+ or CD8+ T cells sorted from blood, collected in a trial of the OX40 agonist ivuxolimab. The origin of the receptors is an adult with an advanced solid tumor such as melanoma, head and neck, liver or kidney cancer.

The chain couples TRBV6-1 to TRBJ2-1; D is undetermined. This CDR3 has 15 amino acids. The V end lost 2 bases, the J end lost 6 bases, and 14 bases lay between the germline ends. Germline CDR1 reads MNHNS; CDR2 reads SASEGT. CDR3 sequence (DNA): TGTGCCAGCAGTGAAATGGGGTCCCCTGGCAATGAGCAGTTCTTC. This encodes CASSEMGSPGNEQFF.

For this clone: The same CDR3 can be traced to other DNA sequences in this sample. V usage is TRBV5-6 and J usage is TRBJ1-5; D is uncertain. The CDR3 sequence is 13 residues long. V was shortened by 0 bases and J by 6 bases, with 7 bases between the two germline ends. CDR1 is SGHDT and CDR2 is YYEEEE in the germline V gene. As DNA, the CDR3 is TGTGCCAGCAGCTTGGGGGGAAGTCAGCCCCAGCATTTT. As protein: CASSLGGSQPQHF.

The chain recombines TRBV6-1 with TRBJ1-2; TRBD1 matches 7 bases. The ends lost 8 bases at V and 2 bases at J; junction bases unmatched: 8. Per the germline V gene, CDR1 is MNHNS and CDR2 is SASEGT. This CDR3 has 14 residues. For the CDR3, the DNA is TGTGCCAGCGAACAGGGGACCCACAACTATGGCTACACCTTC. This codes for CASEQGTHNYGYTF.

The chain joins TRBV15 to TRBJ1-4; D might be TRBD1 (5 bases). CDR3 size: 14 residues. Trimming left V 7 bases short and J 3 bases short, with 12 bases between. CDR1 and CDR2 (germline): LNHNV, YYDKDF (reference sequence). The CDR3 DNA is TGTGCCACCAACGGGGGGGAGCCTAATGAAAAACTGTTTTTT. This encodes CATNGGEPNEKLFF.

This chain connects TRBV5-8 to TRBJ2-7; TRBD1 matches 9 bases. The CDR3 runs to 15 residues. J lost 5 bases, V lost 4 bases, and 10 bases had no gene match. Per germline, CDR1 SGHTS and CDR2 YDEGEE. This chain's CDR3 is CASSADRGRINEQYF. The CDR3 DNA is TGTGCCAGCAGCGCCGACAGGGGGAGGATCAACGAGCAGTACTTC.

The chain employs TRBV9 and TRBJ2-3; D unclear. The V and J ends lost 2 bases and 1 base respectively, with 14 bases between them. This CDR3 has 16 residues. In germline, CDR1 is SGDLS, CDR2 YYNGEE. CDR3 loop: CASSVPRSGGTDTQYF. CDR3 DNA sequence: TGTGCCAGCAGCGTTCCGCGTTCAGGTGGCACAGATACGCAGTATTTT.

This chain joins TRBV7-9 and TRBJ2-1, with 7 bases identical to TRBD1. The germline gives CDR1 SEHNR, CDR2 FQNEAQ (reference sequence). After removal of 1 base from V and 9 bases from J, the junction contained 12 bases not matched to a gene. The CDR3 extends over 16 amino acids. CDR3 sequence: CASSLGGQFYNGEQFF. The CDR3 nucleotides are TGTGCCAGCAGCTTAGGGGGACAGTTCTACAATGGTGAGCAGTTCTTC.

The chain couples TRBV6-5 to TRBJ2-6, with D perhaps assigned TRBD1 or TRBD2 (6 bases each). V lost 0 bases, J lost 2 bases, and 8 bases lay in between. Germline V CDR1 and CDR2: MNHEY, SVGAGI. The CDR3 runs to 16 residues. The CDR3 region is CASSYSGGPGANVLTF. The CDR3 region has the DNA TGTGCCAGCAGTTACTCGGGGGGCCCTGGGGCCAACGTCCTGACTTTC.

The V gene is TRBV7-3, the J gene TRBJ2-7; D is unresolved. The CDR3 runs to 13 residues. Germline loops: CDR1 SGHTA, CDR2 FQGTGA. The V gene lost 2 bases and the J gene lost 5 bases, with 10 bases spanning the gap. The CDR3, as DNA: TGTGCCAGCAGCTTAGCCCCTACTAACGAGCAGTACTTC. Encoded protein: CASSLAPTNEQYF.

CDR3 protein: CASSGGGQPQHF. The CDR3 coding sequence is TGTGCCAGCAGCGGGGGGGGACAGCCCCAGCATTTT. This chain uses TRBV7-9 with TRBJ1-5, with TRBD1 as a possible D gene (5 bases). The CDR3 extends over 12 amino acids. Germline V CDR1 and CDR2: SEHNR, FQNEAQ (reference sequence). The ends were cut back, 5 bases at V and 7 bases at J, with 9 bases in the middle.

The J gene is TRBJ2-1, the V gene TRBV19; the match to TRBD1 covers 9 bases. This CDR3 spans 15 amino acids. Trimming cost V 8 bases and J 2 bases; bases outside gene matches: 7. Germline CDR1 LNHDA, CDR2 SQIVND (reference sequence). The CDR3 sequence: CASALRDRAYNEQFF. The CDR3 DNA reads TGTGCCAGTGCACTCCGGGACAGGGCCTACAATGAGCAGTTCTTC.

This clone was seen only once. The chain employs TRBV28 and TRBJ2-7; D remains ambiguous. Per the germline V gene, CDR1 is MDHEN and CDR2 is SYDVKM. The V end was cut by 6 bases, the J end by 4 bases, with 4 bases between. This CDR3 region has 10 residues. The CDR3: CASSGYEQYF. The DNA for the CDR3 is TGTGCCAGCAGCGGATACGAGCAGTACTTC. The whole variable domain, filled in from reference TRBV28 and TRBJ2-7, reads DVKVTQSSRYLVKRTGEKVFLECVQDMDHENMFWYRQDPGLGLRLIYFSYDVKMKEKGDIPEGYSVSREKKERFSLILESASTNQTSMYLCASSGYEQYFGPGTRLTVT.

This clone was seen a single time. V and J are TRBV7-8 and TRBJ2-1; D remains ambiguous. V shed 0 bases and J shed 6 bases, with 3 bases lying between them. Germline loops: CDR1 SGHVS, CDR2 FQNEAQ. CDR3 length: 12 residues. DNA for the CDR3: TGTGCCAGCAGCTTAGCTGTCAATGAGCAGTTCTTC. This encodes CASSLAVNEQFF.

V gene TRBV7-8 combines with J gene TRBJ1-1; D is unresolved. V shed 1 base and J shed 4 bases, with 7 bases lying between them. Germline CDR1 and CDR2: SGHVS and FQNEAQ. This CDR3 comprises 13 residues. As DNA, the CDR3 is TGTGCCAGCAGCTTAGTTAGGAGCACTGAAGCTTTCTTT. Encoded protein: CASSLVRSTEAFF.

The chain has TRBV14 and TRBJ2-2; no definite D call. V was cut by 4 bases and J by 6 bases, with 12 bases left in between. Germline V CDR1 and CDR2: SGHDN, FVKESK. The CDR3 spans 14 residues. The CDR3 sequence: CASSLRRQPGELFF. CDR3 in DNA: TGTGCCAGCAGCCTCAGACGGCAGCCCGGGGAGCTGTTTTTT.

This chain joins TRBV18 and TRBJ2-1; 10 nucleotides match TRBD2. The ends lost 4 bases at V and 8 bases at J; junction bases unmatched: 11. This CDR3 comprises 16 residues. From germline, CDR1 is KGHSH and CDR2 LQKENI. The CDR3 is CASSLGAGGPGYEQFF. CDR3 DNA: TGTGCCAGCTCACTTGGAGCGGGAGGGCCTGGCTATGAGCAGTTCTTC.

This chain links TRBV6-6 with TRBJ1-1; D remains ambiguous. The germline CDR1 and CDR2 sequences are MNHNY and SVGAGI (reference sequence). CDR3 length: 12 residues. Deletions cut 2 bases from V and 7 bases from J, with 8 bases between. The CDR3 DNA reads as TGTGCCAGCAGTTACGCGGCAGTTGAAGCTTTCTTT. It codes for CASSYAAVEAFF.

The J gene is TRBJ2-2, the V gene TRBV5-1, with D possibly TRBD2 on 5 matching bases. The germline CDR1 and CDR2 sequences are SGHRS and YFSETQ. Trimming took off 8 bases at V and 1 base at J, with 9 bases between the two ends. The length of the CDR3 is 13 residues. The CDR3 DNA reads as TGCGCCAGTCGAGGACTGAACACCGGGGAGCTGTTTTTT. It specifies CASRGLNTGELFF. The full variable domain, in which reference TRBV5-1 and TRBJ2-2 provide the parts outside the CDR3, is KAGVTQTPRYLIKTRGQQVTLSCSPISGHRSVSWYQQTPGQGLQFLFEYFSETQRNKGNFPGRFSGRQFSNSRSEMNVSTLELGDSALYLCASRGLNTGELFFGEGSRLTVL.

The CDR3 protein is CASSVEGKETQYF. The DNA for the CDR3 is TGTGCCAGCAGCGTGGAGGGGAAAGAGACCCAGTACTTC. V gene TRBV9 combines with J gene TRBJ2-5, with D perhaps TRBD2 (6 bases). The CDR3 extends over 13 amino acids. Trimming removed 2 bases at V and 3 bases at J, with 8 bases between. Germline CDR1 is SGDLS and CDR2 is YYNGEE.

V usage is TRBV4-1 and J usage is TRBJ1-1, with D possibly being TRBD1 (5 bases). Germline loops: CDR1 MGHRA, CDR2 YSYEKL. Deletions cut 3 bases from V and 1 base from J, with 12 bases between. The CDR3 sequence is 15 residues long. The CDR3 DNA reads as TGCGCCAGCAGCCACGTTGGGACGGCGAACACTGAAGCTTTCTTT. It codes for CASSHVGTANTEAFF.

V gene TRBV7-9 combines with J gene TRBJ2-2, with 9 bases fitting TRBD1. This CDR3 has 16 amino acids. Per the germline V gene, CDR1 is SEHNR and CDR2 is FQNEAQ (reference sequence). V was clipped by 5 bases and J by 3 bases; unmatched bases: 7. CDR3 nucleotides: TGTGCCAGCAGCATACCGGGACAGGGATACACCGGGGAGCTGTTTTTT. Translation gives CASSIPGQGYTGELFF.

The rearrangement joins TRBV6-1 to TRBJ2-3; 7 bases match TRBD2. J was trimmed by 7 bases and V by 0 bases; bases with no gene match: 4. This CDR3 is built from 14 residues. CDR1 MNHNS and CDR2 SASEGT come from the germline V gene. CDR3 bases: TGTGCCAGCAGTGAAGCAGGCGGGGGAAATACGCAGTATTTT. Translated, it gives CASSEAGGGNTQYF.

This chain connects TRBV28 to TRBJ1-5; D not resolved. This CDR3 is 12 amino acids long. Trimming shortened V by 6 bases and J by 5 bases, and 8 bases separated the two germline ends. In germline, CDR1 is MDHEN, CDR2 SYDVKM. The CDR3 DNA reads as TGTGCCAGCAGGCCCCCCGATCAGCCCCAGCATTTT. Translated, it gives CASRPPDQPQHF.

This clone showed up just once. This sequence joins TRBV6-1 and TRBJ2-3; TRBD2 might be the D (5 bases). The CDR3 is 14 residues long. Germline CDR1 is MNHNS and CDR2 is SASEGT. The V gene lost 11 bases and the J gene lost 2 bases, with 17 bases spanning the gap. CDR3 protein: CARRGLANTDTQYF. The CDR3 coding sequence is TGTGCCCGCCGAGGGCTAGCAAACACAGATACGCAGTATTTT.

The chain carries TRBV27 and TRBJ2-2; 13 nucleotides align to TRBD2. The V segment lost 3 bases and the J segment 4 bases; nucleotides outside the gene matches: 5. The length of the CDR3 is 17 residues. Germline V gives CDR1 MNHEY, CDR2 SMNVEV (reference sequence). The CDR3 DNA follows: TGTGCCAGCAGTTTTCCGGGACTAGCGGGAAGCACCGGGGAGCTGTTTTTT. This codes for CASSFPGLAGSTGELFF.